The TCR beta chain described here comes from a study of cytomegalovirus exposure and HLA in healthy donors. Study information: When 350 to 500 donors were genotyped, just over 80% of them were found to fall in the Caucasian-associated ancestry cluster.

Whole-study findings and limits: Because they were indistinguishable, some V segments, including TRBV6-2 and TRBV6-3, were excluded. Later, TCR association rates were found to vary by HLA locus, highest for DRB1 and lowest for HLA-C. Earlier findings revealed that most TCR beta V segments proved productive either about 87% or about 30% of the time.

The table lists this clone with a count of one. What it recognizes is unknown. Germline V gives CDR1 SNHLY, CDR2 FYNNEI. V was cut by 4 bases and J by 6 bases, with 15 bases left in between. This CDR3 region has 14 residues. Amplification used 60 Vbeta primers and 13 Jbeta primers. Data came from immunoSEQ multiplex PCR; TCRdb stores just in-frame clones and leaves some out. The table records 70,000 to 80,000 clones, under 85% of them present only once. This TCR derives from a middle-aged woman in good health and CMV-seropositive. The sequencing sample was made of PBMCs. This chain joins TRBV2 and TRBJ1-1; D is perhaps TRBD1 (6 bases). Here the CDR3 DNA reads TGTGCCAGCAGTGGGGACAAGGGGGTAGCTGAAGCTTTCTTT. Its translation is CASSGDKGVAEAFF.